This entry lists 32 T cell receptor beta chains sequenced from one sample in a study of blood T cells in healthy people across ages. With a J-beta primer mix and a sample-barcoded 5' primer, a second PCR ran 7 to 11 cycles. Each CDR3 protein gets one entry after TCRdb re-called the 5' RACE reads with MiXCR. The sample consists of approximately 880,000 distinct CDR3 sequences, 45% to 50% of them appearing once. Material for sequencing was blood. Every receptor here comes from a man aged 25 to 40 in good health.

The chain is built from TRBV12-3 or TRBV12-4 and TRBJ1-2; tentatively, D is TRBD1 (6 bases). The V end lost 4 bases, the J end lost 8 bases, and 14 bases lay between the germline ends. CDR3 length: 13 amino acids. CDR3 nucleotides: TGTGCCAGCAGTTCAGGGGTTGGGCAAGGCTACACCTTC. Encoded protein: CASSSGVGQGYTF.

The V gene is TRBV12-3 or TRBV12-4, the J gene TRBJ1-2; no definite D call. The V end was cut by 2 bases, the J end by 8 bases, with 12 bases between. The CDR3 sequence is 13 residues long. This chain's CDR3 is CASSLPAAGGYTF. Written as DNA, the CDR3 is TGTGCCAGCAGTTTACCCGCAGCCGGCGGCTACACCTTC.

The gene calls are TRBV28 and TRBJ2-3, with D maybe TRBD1 (5 bases). The V gene lost 3 bases and the J gene lost 5 bases, with 12 bases spanning the gap. Germline-derived CDR1 and CDR2 are MDHEN and SYDVKM. The CDR3 loop spans 14 amino acids. CDR3 nucleotides: TGTGCCAGCAGTTTGGGGCAAGACATAGATACGCAGTATTTT. It yields the protein CASSLGQDIDTQYF. The full variable domain, completed using reference TRBV28 and TRBJ2-3, is DVKVTQSSRYLVKRTGEKVFLECVQDMDHENMFWYRQDPGLGLRLIYFSYDVKMKEKGDIPEGYSVSREKKERFSLILESASTNQTSMYLCASSLGQDIDTQYFGPGTRLTVL.

Comment on this clonotype: This clone may be a read error of a much larger clone one base away. The V and J genes are TRBV10-3 and TRBJ1-4; D unresolved. The CDR3 runs 14 residues. Germline V lookup: CDR1 ENHRY, CDR2 SYGVKD. As DNA, the CDR3 is TGTGTCATCAGTGAGAGGCCTGATAATGAAAAACTGTTTTTT. The encoded protein is CVISERPDNEKLFF.

The chain uses TRBV20-1 and TRBJ2-3; either TRBD1 or TRBD2 may fit D (6 bases each). This CDR3 spans 13 amino acids. Trimming removed 6 bases at V and 6 bases at J, with 16 bases between. The germline CDR1 and CDR2 sequences are DFQATT and SNEGSKA (reference sequence). The CDR3 DNA sequence: TGCAGTGCGGGGGGCAGGGTCACCGATACGCAGTATTTT. Residues: CSAGGRVTDTQYF.

This sequence joins TRBV29-1 and TRBJ1-2, with 9 nucleotides matching TRBD1. J was trimmed by 6 bases and V by 5 bases; bases with no gene match: 16. The CDR3 runs to 16 residues. From germline, CDR1 is SQVTM and CDR2 ANQGSEA. The DNA of the CDR3 is TGCAGCGTTACCGGGACAGGGAAGGTATTAACGGATGGCTACACCTTC. This sequence encodes CSVTGTGKVLTDGYTF.

The chain couples TRBV5-1 to TRBJ1-1; D remains ambiguous. In germline, CDR1 is SGHRS, CDR2 YFSETQ. The CDR3 runs 14 residues. Between the trimmed V and J ends, which lost 0 bases and 5 bases, there was a span of 11 bases. CDR3 region: CASSLAGRWTEAFF. Here the CDR3 DNA reads TGCGCCAGCAGCTTGGCTGGGAGGTGGACTGAAGCTTTCTTT.

This clonotype turned up a few times. The chain carries TRBV9 and TRBJ2-3; unclear D gene. The CDR3 runs to 17 residues. The V end lost 0 bases, the J end lost 3 bases, and 17 bases lay between the germline ends. Germline CDR1 is SGDLS and CDR2 is YYNGEE. The CDR3 sequence: CASSVDPVPPGTDTQYF. CDR3 DNA: TGTGCCAGCAGCGTAGACCCGGTCCCCCCTGGGACAGATACGCAGTATTTT.

The chain employs TRBV12-3 or TRBV12-4 and TRBJ2-3; possible D gene TRBD1, 6 bases. The CDR3 loop spans 15 amino acids. V was pared by 8 bases and J by 3 bases, with 18 bases between. CDR3 coding DNA: TGTGCCAGCCGAACAGGGTTACTTGGGACAGATACGCAGTATTTT. Translating gives CASRTGLLGTDTQYF.

This clonotype was seen a handful of times. The rearrangement uses TRBV7-2 and TRBJ2-5; 10 nucleotides line up with TRBD2. CDR1 and CDR2 (germline): SGHTA, FQGNSA. V was pared by 5 bases and J by 5 bases, with 8 bases of the junction left unmatched. The CDR3 has 15 residues. Here the CDR3 DNA reads TGTGCCAGCAGCCTGATGGGACTAGCGTCGGAGACCCAGTACTTC. As protein: CASSLMGLASETQYF.

This chain uses TRBV5-1 with TRBJ2-3; TRBD2 aligns across 9 bases. The junction had 8 bases not matched to a gene; V was cut back by 0 bases and J by 6 bases. The CDR3 totals 16 residues. Germline loops: CDR1 SGHRS, CDR2 YFSETQ. The CDR3: CASSLEGGGALDTQYF. CDR3 DNA sequence: TGCGCCAGCAGCTTGGAAGGCGGGGGGGCCCTGGATACGCAGTATTTT.

V is TRBV9 and J is TRBJ2-2; D may match TRBD1 or TRBD2 (6 bases each). Germline V gene lookup returns CDR1 SGDLS and CDR2 YYNGEE. The V gene lost 1 base and the J gene lost 3 bases, with 13 bases spanning the gap. The CDR3 loop spans 16 amino acids. CDR3 DNA: TGTGCCAGCAGCGTAAGGGGGGCGCAGGACACCGGGGAGCTGTTTTTT. This encodes CASSVRGAQDTGELFF.

V is TRBV4-3 and J is TRBJ1-2; D is uncertain. Germline lookup yields CDR1 LGHNA and CDR2 YSLEER. The CDR3 is made up of 13 amino acids. The V end lost 8 bases, the J end lost 8 bases, and 18 bases lay between the germline ends. CDR3 region: CASHSKGMEGYTF. The CDR3 nucleotides read TGCGCCAGCCACAGTAAAGGAATGGAGGGCTACACCTTC.

This chain links TRBV5-1 with TRBJ2-3; 10 bases are a match to TRBD2. CDR3 length: 17 residues. The germline V gene encodes CDR1 SGHRS and CDR2 YFSETQ. Germline trimming cut 2 bases from V and 3 bases from J; bases unmatched to any gene: 9. CDR3 sequence: CASSLYLAGDRTDTQYF. The CDR3 DNA reads as TGCGCCAGCAGCTTATACCTAGCGGGGGATCGGACAGATACGCAGTATTTT.

The gene calls are TRBV6-5 and TRBJ2-1; no firm D call. Trimming pared 2 bases from V and 8 bases from J, leaving 7 bases between. The CDR3 consists of 12 residues. Germline lookup yields CDR1 MNHEY and CDR2 SVGAGI. CDR3 in DNA: TGTGCCAGCAGTTACCAGAGAGATGAGCAGTTCTTC. Protein sequence: CASSYQRDEQFF.

The chain combines TRBV4-2 with TRBJ2-2; D gene ambiguous. Trimming shortened V by 0 bases and J by 7 bases, and 15 bases separated the two germline ends. Germline CDR1 reads LGHNA; CDR2 reads YNFKEQ. This CDR3 has 16 residues. In DNA form, the CDR3 reads TGTGCCAGCAGCCAAGAAGGGCAGCCTTTGGTCGGGGAGCTGTTTTTT. As protein: CASSQEGQPLVGELFF.

The gene calls are TRBV11-2 and TRBJ2-5, with 8 positions matching TRBD2. Germline V gene data show CDR1 as SGHAT and CDR2 as FQNNGV. The CDR3 covers 15 residues. V shed 1 base, J shed 4 bases, and the junction held 5 bases outside the gene matches. The CDR3, as DNA: TGTGCCAGCAGCTTAGTCGGGGGGGCCAGAGAGACCCAGTACTTC. Translated, it gives CASSLVGGARETQYF.

This clonotype was seen repeatedly, ten times or more. The V call is TRBV29-1, the J call TRBJ2-1; D may be TRBD1 (7 bases). V gave up 3 bases and J gave up 4 bases, with 13 bases separating them. The CDR3 is made up of 14 amino acids. CDR1 and CDR2 (germline): SQVTM, ANQGSEA. DNA of the CDR3: TGCAGCGTTGAGGAGGGGGCGCGTTACAATGAGCAGTTCTTC. Translated: CSVEEGARYNEQFF.

The rearrangement uses TRBV3-1 and TRBJ2-7; TRBD1 might be the D (6 bases). The CDR3 spans 17 residues. Trimming removed 1 base at V and 10 bases at J, with 26 bases between. Looked up from germline, CDR1 is LGHDT and CDR2 is YNNKEL (reference sequence). CDR3 loop: CASSQGHKGTLKGEQYF. As DNA, the CDR3 is TGTGCCAGCAGCCAAGGCCATAAGGGGACACTTAAAGGGGAACAGTACTTC.

The chain links TRBV6-6 to TRBJ2-7; the D is unclear. This CDR3 region has 13 residues. V lost 2 bases to trimming and J lost 0 bases, with 5 bases between them. The germline CDR1 and CDR2 sequences are MNHNY and SVGAGI (reference sequence). CDR3 sequence (DNA): TGTGCCAGCAGTTACGGATACTCCTACGAGCAGTACTTC. This gives the protein CASSYGYSYEQYF.

A note on this clonotype: This may arise from a read error, as a much more abundant clone is one base away. The chain employs TRBV7-2 and TRBJ1-5, with 7 bases that match TRBD1. The CDR3 length is 13 residues. Germline V gene sequence: CDR1 SGHTA, CDR2 FQGNSA. The CDR3 is CASSYRGNQPLHF. The CDR3 nucleotides are TGTGCCAGCAGTTACAGGGGCAATCAGCCCCTGCATTTT.

Note on this clonotype: One junction end disagrees with the germline gene, perhaps due to a read error. The rearrangement links TRBV6-2 or TRBV6-3 to TRBJ2-7; D unclear. In germline, CDR1 is MNHEY, CDR2 SVGEGT. There are 13 residues in the CDR3. The CDR3 region is CASRGFRTYGQYF. In DNA, the CDR3 is TGTGCCAGCAGGGGGTTCCGGACCTACGGGCAGTACTTC.

This sequence joins TRBV21-1 and TRBJ1-4. TRBV21-1 has pseudogene status. The CDR3 totals 15 residues. CDR3 coding DNA: TGTGCCAGCAGCAAAGCGACACCAGCTAATGAAAAACTGTTTTTT. Its translation: CASSKATPANEKLFF.

This clonotype was seen a handful of times. The V gene is TRBV5-1, the J gene TRBJ2-1; D is perhaps TRBD1 or TRBD2 (6 bases each). The V end was cut by 3 bases, the J end by 5 bases, with 12 bases between. The V gene's germline CDR1 is SGHRS and CDR2 YFSETQ. The CDR3 has 14 residues. The CDR3 here is CASSSVRGDNEQFF. Written as DNA, the CDR3 is TGCGCCAGCAGCTCCGTAAGGGGGGACAATGAGCAGTTCTTC. The variable domain in full, with the rest retrieved from reference TRBV5-1 and TRBJ2-1, is KAGVTQTPRYLIKTRGQQVTLSCSPISGHRSVSWYQQTPGQGLQFLFEYFSETQRNKGNFPGRFSGRQFSNSRSEMNVSTLELGDSALYLCASSSVRGDNEQFFGPGTRLTVL.

This clonotype has a count of ten or more. The V and J genes are TRBV6-2 or TRBV6-3 and TRBJ2-3, with 10 nucleotides matching TRBD2. Trimming at V came to 5 bases and at J to 2 bases, leaving 1 base not matched to a gene. The germline gives CDR1 MNHEY, CDR2 SVGEGT. CDR3 length: 14 residues. This CDR3 reads CASSSGGATDTQYF. CDR3 nucleotide sequence: TGTGCCAGCAGTAGCGGGGGGGCCACAGATACGCAGTATTTT.

The genes are TRBV5-5 and TRBJ2-7; D perhaps matches TRBD1 (6 bases). The CDR3 runs to 15 residues. V was clipped by 0 bases and J by 2 bases, with 12 bases between them. From germline, CDR1 is SGHKS and CDR2 YYEKEE (reference sequence). The CDR3 protein is CASSLVGRGAYEQYF. In DNA form, the CDR3 reads TGTGCCAGCAGCTTGGTTGGCAGGGGAGCCTACGAGCAGTACTTC.

This clonotype has just a few counts. The V call is TRBV5-1, the J call TRBJ2-5, with no clear D. The CDR3 sequence is 14 residues long. Germline lookup yields CDR1 SGHRS and CDR2 YFSETQ. Trimming pared 0 bases from V and 4 bases from J, leaving 10 bases between. The CDR3 DNA follows: TGCGCCAGCAGCTTGGTAAGCTGGCGAGAGACCCAGTACTTC. It is translated as CASSLVSWRETQYF.

CDR3 nucleotides: TGTGCCAGCAGCCCAGCGAGGGGGAATGAGCAGTTCTTC. Translation: CASSPARGNEQFF. This chain uses TRBV4-2 with TRBJ2-1; TRBD1 is a possible D gene (6 bases). CDR1 and CDR2 (germline): LGHNA, YNFKEQ. CDR3 size: 13 residues. Trimming shortened V by 4 bases and J by 7 bases, and 11 bases separated the two germline ends.

On this clonotype itself: An end of the junction does not agree with germline; a read error may underlie this. The rearrangement uses TRBV28 and TRBJ2-1; 10 positions match TRBD1. This CDR3 has 16 amino acids. CDR1 is MDHEN, CDR2 SYDVKM, per germline. The CDR3 loop reads CASSLPGQGQYNERFF. Here the CDR3 DNA reads TGTGCCAGCAGTTTACCGGGACAGGGGCAATACAATGAGCGGTTCTTC.

V gene TRBV12-3 or TRBV12-4 combines with J gene TRBJ1-4, with D possibly being TRBD1 (5 bases). This CDR3 is built from 14 residues. Trimming took off 5 bases at V and 8 bases at J, with 15 bases between the two ends. As DNA, the CDR3 is TGTGCCAGCAGTGCGGCAGGGTTCGACGAAAAACTGTTTTTT. This gives the protein CASSAAGFDEKLFF.

The rearrangement joins TRBV20-1 to TRBJ1-5; 9 bases fit TRBD1. Germline V gives CDR1 DFQATT, CDR2 SNEGSKA (reference sequence). Trimming took 8 bases from V and 3 from J; bases not matched to a gene: 5. CDR3 length: 13 residues. CDR3 DNA: TGCAGTTCAGGGACAGGGACCAATCAGCCCCAGCATTTT. Its protein is CSSGTGTNQPQHF.

The gene calls are TRBV20-1 and TRBJ1-2; TRBD1 aligns across 9 bases. Germline V gene sequence: CDR1 DFQATT, CDR2 SNEGSKA (reference sequence). Trimming took 5 bases from V and 4 from J; bases not matched to a gene: 5. The CDR3 loop spans 13 amino acids. The CDR3: CSALRQGVYGYTF. The CDR3 DNA reads as TGCAGTGCTCTCCGACAGGGGGTCTATGGCTACACCTTC.